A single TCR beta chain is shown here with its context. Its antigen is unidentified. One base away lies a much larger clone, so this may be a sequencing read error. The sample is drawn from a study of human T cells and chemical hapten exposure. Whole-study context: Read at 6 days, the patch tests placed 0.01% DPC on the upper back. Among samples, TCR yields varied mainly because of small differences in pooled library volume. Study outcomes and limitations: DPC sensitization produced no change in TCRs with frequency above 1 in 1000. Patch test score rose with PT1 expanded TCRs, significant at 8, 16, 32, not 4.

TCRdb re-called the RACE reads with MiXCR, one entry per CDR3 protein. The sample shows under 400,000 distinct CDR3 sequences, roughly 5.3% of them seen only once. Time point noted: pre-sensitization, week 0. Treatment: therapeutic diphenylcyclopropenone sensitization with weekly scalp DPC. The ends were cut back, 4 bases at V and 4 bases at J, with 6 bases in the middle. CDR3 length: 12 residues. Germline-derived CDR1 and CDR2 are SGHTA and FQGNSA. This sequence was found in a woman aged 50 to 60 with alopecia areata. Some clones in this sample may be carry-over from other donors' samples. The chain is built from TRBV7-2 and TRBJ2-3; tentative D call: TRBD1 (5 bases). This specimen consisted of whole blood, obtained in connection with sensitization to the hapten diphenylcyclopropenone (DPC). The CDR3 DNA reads TGTGCCAGCAGCTGGGGCTCAGATACGCAGTATTTT. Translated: CASSWGSDTQYF.